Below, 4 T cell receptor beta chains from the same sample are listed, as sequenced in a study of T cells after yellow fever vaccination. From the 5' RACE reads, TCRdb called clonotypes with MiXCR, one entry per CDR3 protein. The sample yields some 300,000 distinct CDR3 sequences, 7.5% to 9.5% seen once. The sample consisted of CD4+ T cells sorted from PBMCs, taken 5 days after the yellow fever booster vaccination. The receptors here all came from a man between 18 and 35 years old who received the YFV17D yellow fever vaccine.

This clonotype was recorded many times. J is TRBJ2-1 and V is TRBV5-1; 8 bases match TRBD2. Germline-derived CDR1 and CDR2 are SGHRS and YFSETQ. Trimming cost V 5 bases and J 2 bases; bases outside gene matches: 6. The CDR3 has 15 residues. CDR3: CASRPTSAAYNEQFF. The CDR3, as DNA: TGCGCCAGCAGGCCGACTAGCGCGGCCTACAATGAGCAGTTCTTC.

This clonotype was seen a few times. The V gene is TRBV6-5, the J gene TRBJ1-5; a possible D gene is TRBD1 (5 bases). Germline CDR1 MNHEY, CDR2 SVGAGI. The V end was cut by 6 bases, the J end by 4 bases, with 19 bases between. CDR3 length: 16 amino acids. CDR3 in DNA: TGTGCCAGCAGCGCCGGGACTGCTAGAGGGAATCAGCCCCAGCATTTT. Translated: CASSAGTARGNQPQHF.

CDR3 residues: CASSQTGKYETQYF. Here the CDR3 DNA reads TGTGCCAGCAGCCAGACAGGGAAGTATGAGACCCAGTACTTC. The chain employs TRBV7-2 and TRBJ2-5, with 7 bases identical to TRBD1. Unmatched junction bases numbered 8, after V lost 5 bases and J lost 5 bases. The germline CDR1 and CDR2 sequences are SGHTA and FQGNSA. The CDR3 has 14 residues.

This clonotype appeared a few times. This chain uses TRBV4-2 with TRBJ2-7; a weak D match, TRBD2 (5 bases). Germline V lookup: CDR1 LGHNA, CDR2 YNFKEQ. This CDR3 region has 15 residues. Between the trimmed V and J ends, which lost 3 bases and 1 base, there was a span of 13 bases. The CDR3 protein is CASSQGSGLSYEQYF. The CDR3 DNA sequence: TGTGCCAGCAGCCAGGGCAGCGGCTTGTCCTACGAGCAGTACTTC.